The 30 T cell receptor beta chains presented below share a single source sample, sequenced in a study of cytomegalovirus exposure and HLA in healthy donors. The PCR ran on 60 Vbeta and 13 Jbeta primers. Method: immunoSEQ multiplex PCR; TCRdb's copy keeps in-frame clones and lacks some. The profile shows about 160,000 clones, nearly 80% of them singletons. Sequencing was done on a sample of PBMCs. The receptors here all came from a woman in her forties in good health and CMV-seronegative.

This chain uses TRBV7-8 with TRBJ1-1; TRBD1 matches at 8 bases. CDR3 length: 15 residues. Per germline, CDR1 SGHVS and CDR2 FQNEAQ. V lost 6 bases and J lost 3; bases outside the gene matches: 9. The CDR3 sequence: CASRNRPGQDTEAFF. The CDR3 region has the DNA TGTGCCAGCAGAAATAGACCGGGACAGGACACTGAAGCTTTCTTT.

This clone has only a few counts. This sequence joins TRBV6-6 and TRBJ1-5, with D possibly matching TRBD1 (5 bases). From germline, CDR1 is MNHNY and CDR2 SVGAGI (reference sequence). CDR3 length: 15 residues. V was pared by 0 bases and J by 6 bases, with 12 bases between. CDR3 nucleotides: TGTGCCAGCAGTTACTCCCCAGGGAGGGTTCAGCCCCAGCATTTT. Translated, it gives CASSYSPGRVQPQHF.

V gene TRBV6-1 combines with J gene TRBJ2-6; D may be TRBD1 (6 bases). Germline V gene lookup returns CDR1 MNHNS and CDR2 SASEGT. The V gene lost 9 bases and the J gene lost 1 base, with 13 bases spanning the gap. The CDR3 is made up of 15 amino acids. The CDR3 reads CASVTGSSGANVLTF. CDR3 DNA: TGTGCCAGTGTCACAGGGAGTTCTGGGGCCAACGTCCTGACTTTC.

The J gene is TRBJ1-2, the V gene TRBV28, with D perhaps matching TRBD1 (6 bases). Germline V gene data show CDR1 as MDHEN and CDR2 as SYDVKM. The ends were cut back, 6 bases at V and 6 bases at J, with 17 bases in the middle. CDR3 length equals 14 residues. CDR3 amino acids: CASRTMPRGNGYTF. CDR3 nucleotides: TGTGCCAGCAGGACGATGCCCAGGGGAAATGGCTACACCTTC.

The chain joins TRBV7-6 to TRBJ2-3; D might be TRBD1 (6 bases). The CDR3 has 17 residues. V lost 1 base and J 4 bases, leaving 18 bases between the germline ends. Germline values: CDR1 SGHVS, CDR2 FNYEAQ. In DNA form, the CDR3 reads TGTGCCAGCAGCTTAGGGACCCAAGTGGGGGCGTCAGATACGCAGTATTTT. Its protein is CASSLGTQVGASDTQYF.

The chain is built from TRBV27 and TRBJ1-5; no reliable D call. Germline V gene lookup returns CDR1 MNHEY and CDR2 SMNVEV (reference sequence). V was cut by 4 bases and J by 6 bases, with 10 bases left in between. This CDR3 comprises 13 residues. The CDR3 sequence is CASSSLRGQPQHF. DNA of the CDR3: TGTGCCAGCAGTTCCCTGCGAGGTCAGCCCCAGCATTTT.

This clone has more than one count but fewer than ten. This CDR3 is CASSEALQETQYF. The CDR3 coding sequence is TGCGCCAGCAGTGAGGCCCTACAAGAGACCCAGTACTTC. V is TRBV10-1 and J is TRBJ2-5; D is ambiguous. Trimming left V 2 bases short and J 2 bases short, with 6 bases between. The CDR3 length is 13 residues. Germline lookup yields CDR1 WNHNN and CDR2 SYGVQD (reference sequence).

The chain employs TRBV14 and TRBJ2-6; possible D gene TRBD2, 5 bases. Germline V gene sequence: CDR1 SGHDN, CDR2 FVKESK. V gave up 2 bases and J gave up 1 base, with 9 bases separating them. The CDR3 loop spans 16 amino acids. The CDR3 nucleotides read TGTGCCAGCAGCCAAATCCGAGGGTCTGGGGCCAACGTCCTGACTTTC. The encoded protein is CASSQIRGSGANVLTF.

The chain joins TRBV2 to TRBJ1-2; no definite D call. Per the germline V gene, CDR1 is SNHLY and CDR2 is FYNNEI. The CDR3 is made up of 15 amino acids. Trimming shortened V by 8 bases and J by 1 base, and 17 bases separated the two germline ends. CDR3 amino acids: CASVGVASVNYGYTF. The CDR3 nucleotides read TGTGCCAGCGTGGGAGTGGCTTCGGTTAACTATGGCTACACCTTC.

V gene TRBV27 combines with J gene TRBJ2-1; 7 nucleotides line up with TRBD1. The CDR3 spans 13 residues. The trim removed 6 bases at V and 3 bases at J, leaving 2 bases unmatched. Germline CDR1 is MNHEY and CDR2 is SMNVEV (reference sequence). CDR3 sequence: CASSRDSYNEQFF. CDR3 coding DNA: TGTGCCAGCAGCCGGGACAGCTACAATGAGCAGTTCTTC.

With regard to this clone: Compared with germline, one end of the junction differs, possibly owing to a read error. The chain combines TRBV7-9 with TRBJ1-2; TRBD1 agrees at 11 bases. Germline assignment: CDR1 SEHNR and CDR2 FQNEAQ (reference sequence). The CDR3 is 15 residues long. This CDR3 reads CSSSGMDRGPNGYTF. The CDR3 DNA is TGTTCCAGCAGCGGCATGGACAGGGGGCCTAATGGCTACACCTTC. Combining the CDR3 with reference TRBV7-9 and TRBJ1-2 gives the whole variable domain DTGVSQNPRHKITKRGQNVTFRCDPISEHNRLYWYRQTLGQGPEFLTYFQNEAQLEKSRLLSDRFSAERPKGSFSTLEIQRTEQGDSAMYLCSSSGMDRGPNGYTFGSGTRLTVV.

The rearrangement links TRBV4-1 to TRBJ1-3, with no clear D. V dropped 1 base and J dropped 4 bases, with 14 bases sitting between them. CDR3 length: 16 amino acids. Germline CDR1 is MGHRA and CDR2 is YSYEKL. CDR3 nucleotides: TGCGCCAGCAGCCAAGTGGTCGTTGACAAAGGAAACACCATATATTTT. This encodes CASSQVVVDKGNTIYF.

The chain uses TRBV27 and TRBJ1-1; D not certain. CDR1 and CDR2 (germline): MNHEY, SMNVEV (reference sequence). Trimming removed 9 bases from V and 8 bases from J, with 10 bases in between. This CDR3 contains 10 residues. CDR3 sequence reads: CARRVAEAFF. The DNA of the CDR3 is TGTGCCAGACGGGTGGCAGAAGCTTTCTTT.

This chain connects TRBV5-1 to TRBJ1-1; D might be TRBD1 (5 bases). Germline V lookup: CDR1 SGHRS, CDR2 YFSETQ. The CDR3 runs 14 residues. The germline V and J ends were trimmed by 1 base and 2 bases, with 9 bases remaining between them. The CDR3 protein is CASSLWGSNTEAFF. In DNA, the CDR3 is TGCGCCAGCAGCTTGTGGGGCAGCAACACTGAAGCTTTCTTT.

This chain uses TRBV7-2 with TRBJ1-2; 8 nucleotides agree with TRBD1. V was clipped by 5 bases and J by 5 bases; unmatched bases: 4. The CDR3 sequence is 13 residues long. From germline, CDR1 is SGHTA and CDR2 FQGNSA. The CDR3 loop reads CASSPDRAYGYTF. In nucleotides, the CDR3 is TGTGCCAGCAGCCCGGACAGGGCGTATGGCTACACCTTC.

This clone was found a few times. V usage is TRBV5-4 and J usage is TRBJ2-3, with D tentatively TRBD2 (5 bases). Germline V lookup: CDR1 SGHNT, CDR2 YYREEE (reference sequence). Trimming took 0 bases from V and 4 from J, leaving 18 bases between them. The CDR3 consists of 17 residues. The CDR3 loop is CASSLVPREWRSDTQYF. In DNA form, the CDR3 reads TGTGCCAGCAGCTTGGTCCCTAGGGAGTGGAGGTCAGATACGCAGTATTTT.

The J gene is TRBJ2-5, the V gene TRBV27, with 9 bases lining up with TRBD2. Germline V gene data show CDR1 as MNHEY and CDR2 as SMNVEV (reference sequence). The CDR3 has 17 amino acids. Trimming cost V 6 bases and J 4 bases; bases outside gene matches: 15. The DNA of the CDR3 is TGTGCCAGCAGGCGAGGTGGCGGGGGGGCCTTCCGAGAGACCCAGTACTTC. The encoded protein is CASRRGGGGAFRETQYF.

V is TRBV7-9 and J is TRBJ1-3; TRBD1 aligns across 7 bases. After removal of 11 bases from V and 0 bases from J, the junction contained 7 bases not matched to a gene. The CDR3 runs 14 residues. The germline V gene encodes CDR1 SEHNR and CDR2 FQNEAQ (reference sequence). This CDR3 reads CAQRQGYSGNTIYF. CDR3 coding DNA: TGTGCCCAGCGACAGGGCTACTCTGGAAACACCATATATTTT. Complete variable domain (other parts from reference TRBV7-9 and TRBJ1-3): DTGVSQNPRHKITKRGQNVTFRCDPISEHNRLYWYRQTLGQGPEFLTYFQNEAQLEKSRLLSDRFSAERPKGSFSTLEIQRTEQGDSAMYLCAQRQGYSGNTIYFGEGSWLTVV.

The chain links TRBV6-5 to TRBJ1-1; 7 bases agree with TRBD1. This CDR3 spans 13 amino acids. Germline CDR1 reads MNHEY; CDR2 reads SVGAGI. V gave up 5 bases and J gave up 7 bases; unmatched junction bases: 7. DNA of the CDR3: TGTGCCAGCAGTCATCGACAGGGACGTGAAGCTTTCTTT. Protein: CASSHRQGREAFF.

The rearrangement joins TRBV6-4 to TRBJ1-2, with 9 bases identical to TRBD1. Germline CDR1 is MRHNA and CDR2 is SNTAGT. The CDR3 runs 14 residues. J was trimmed by 5 bases and V by 7 bases; bases with no gene match: 8. The CDR3 region has the DNA TGTGCCAGCAACCCGGGACAGGGATTGTATGGCTACACCTTC. Translation gives CASNPGQGLYGYTF.

Notes on this clone: Here the CDR3 omits its conserved ending phenylalanine or tryptophan, so a read error is the likely source. The chain combines TRBV5-4 with TRBJ1-2; 7 nucleotides line up with TRBD1. CDR1 is SGHNT and CDR2 is YYREEE in the germline V gene (reference sequence). CDR3 length: 13 residues. The DNA for the CDR3 is TGTGCTAGCAGCCCGGGACAGAACTATGGCTACACCTCC. Translated, it gives CASSPGQNYGYTS.

The V and J genes are TRBV15 and TRBJ1-6; possible D gene TRBD1, 5 bases. Germline values: CDR1 LNHNV, CDR2 YYDKDF (reference sequence). The CDR3 length is 15 residues. V was pared by 1 base and J by 10 bases, with 14 bases between. CDR3 sequence reads: CATSRAGGIGSPLHF. The CDR3 bases are TGTGCCACCAGCAGAGCGGGGGGAATAGGGTCACCCCTCCACTTT.

V is TRBV6-1 and J is TRBJ1-1; D remains unclear. V was cut by 6 bases and J by 0 bases, with 11 bases left in between. This CDR3 spans 14 amino acids. Germline V gene data show CDR1 as MNHNS and CDR2 as SASEGT. The CDR3 reads CASSPLAVNTEAFF. The CDR3, as DNA: TGTGCCAGCAGCCCTTTAGCTGTGAACACTGAAGCTTTCTTT.

The rearrangement uses TRBV10-3 and TRBJ1-3; 7 bases are a match to TRBD1. The CDR3 length is 15 residues. Per the germline V gene, CDR1 is ENHRY and CDR2 is SYGVKD. The J segment lost 3 bases and the V segment lost 2 bases, leaving 4 bases of the junction unmatched. This CDR3 is CAISEPTGSGNTIYF. The CDR3 DNA is TGTGCCATCAGTGAGCCGACAGGGAGTGGAAACACCATATATTTT.

V usage is TRBV4-2 and J usage is TRBJ2-3; TRBD2 aligns across 13 bases. The length of the CDR3 is 16 residues. Germline values: CDR1 LGHNA, CDR2 YNFKEQ. V trimming: 1 base; J trimming: 6 bases; junction bases outside the gene matches: 4. The CDR3, as DNA: TGTGCCAGCAGCCAAGTACTAGCGGGGGGGCCGGATACGCAGTATTTT. Encoded protein: CASSQVLAGGPDTQYF.

This chain joins TRBV7-3 and TRBJ2-5; TRBD1 aligns across 12 bases. The CDR3 sequence is 16 residues long. Looked up from germline, CDR1 is SGHTA and CDR2 is FQGTGA. After removal of 6 bases from V and 5 bases from J, the junction contained 10 bases not matched to a gene. The CDR3 sequence: CASRSLRGQGAETQYF. Here the CDR3 DNA reads TGTGCCAGCAGATCACTCCGGGGACAGGGGGCTGAGACCCAGTACTTC. The full variable domain, completed using reference TRBV7-3 and TRBJ2-5, is GAGVSQTPSNKVTEKGKYVELRCDPISGHTALYWYRQSLGQGPEFLIYFQGTGAADDSGLPNDRFFAVRPEGSVSTLKIQRTERGDSAVYLCASRSLRGQGAETQYFGPGTRLLVL.

The V call is TRBV27, the J call TRBJ1-6; 9 nucleotides align to TRBD1. Trimming cost V 2 bases and J 4 bases; bases outside gene matches: 6. The CDR3 contains 17 residues. Per germline, CDR1 MNHEY and CDR2 SMNVEV (reference sequence). The CDR3 DNA sequence: TGTGCCAGCAGTTTAGCCCCGGGACAGGGATATAATTCACCCCTCCACTTT. This translates into CASSLAPGQGYNSPLHF.

V and J are TRBV4-1 and TRBJ2-5; D is undetermined. There are 14 residues in the CDR3. Germline V CDR1 and CDR2: MGHRA, YSYEKL. Trimming removed 0 bases at V and 1 base at J, with 6 bases between. CDR3: CASSQDSSQETQYF. The CDR3 DNA sequence: TGCGCCAGCAGCCAAGACAGTTCCCAAGAGACCCAGTACTTC.

J is TRBJ1-1 and V is TRBV19; TRBD1 might be the D (5 bases). The length of the CDR3 is 14 residues. Germline CDR1 LNHDA, CDR2 SQIVND (reference sequence). V was pared by 6 bases and J by 6 bases, with 17 bases between. The CDR3 reads CASSLQGSIAEAFF. CDR3 nucleotides: TGTGCCAGTAGCCTTCAGGGTAGCATTGCTGAAGCTTTCTTT.

This clone showed up just once. The chain carries TRBV5-1 and TRBJ2-7; a weak D match, TRBD1 (5 bases). Trimming removed 1 base at V and 2 bases at J, with 10 bases between. CDR3 length equals 14 residues. Looked up from germline, CDR1 is SGHRS and CDR2 is YFSETQ. In nucleotides, the CDR3 is TGCGCCAGCAGCTTGCGCAGGGCCCCCTACGAGCAGTACTTC. Translation: CASSLRRAPYEQYF.